This entry features one TCR beta chain sequence. Its antigen is not identified. This entry is derived from a study of tumor and adjacent non-tumor tissue in lung cancer. Across the study: On average, productive TCRbeta reads reached about 4.17 million per sample. Study-wide results and limits: Significantly higher TCR diversity was found in tumor than normal lung. In normal lung, the top 100 clones were significantly more dominant than in tumor.

This sample's RNA came from whole unsorted tissue. Trimming took off 1 base at V and 3 bases at J, with 19 bases between the two ends. The V gene's germline CDR1 is DFQATT and CDR2 SNEGSKA (reference sequence). The CDR3 totals 16 residues. The library came from three nested PCR rounds adapted from ARM-PCR protocols. TCRdb ran MiXCR on the multiplex PCR reads and lists one entry per CDR3 protein. The table records 200,000 to 250,000 distinct CDR3 sequences, 71% of them present only once. The genes are TRBV20-1 and TRBJ2-7, with D perhaps assigned TRBD1 or TRBD2 (6 bases each). The sequence came from a man aged 55 to 70 with non-small cell lung cancer. The specimen was lung tumor tissue. Here the CDR3 DNA reads TGCAGTGCTAGAGCTAGCGCCTTGGGGGCCAGCTACGAGCAGTACTTC. Translated: CSARASALGASYEQYF.